The clone carrying this T cell receptor beta chain was seen a handful of times. No antigen is known for it. Clones were sequenced by immunoSEQ multiplex PCR, and TCRdb holds only the in-frame ones, with some missing. In the table there are 330,000 or so clones, 67% of which are singletons. These data are taken from a study of cytotoxic CD8 clonotypes in ibrutinib-treated CLL. As for the study in general: The patient breakdown showed under 12 relapsed/refractory and about 16 treatment-naive cases, with some 18 IGHV unmutated. Whole-study results and caveats: Baseline clonality, above age-matched healthy donor levels, tracked circulating CD8+ T-cell counts. Public clonotypes were uncommon and contracted or stayed stable on treatment.

Germline V gives CDR1 SGHRS, CDR2 YFSETQ. V lost 4 bases and J lost 0, with 14 bases in between. This CDR3 is 17 amino acids long. J is TRBJ1-6 and V is TRBV5-1; TRBD1 might be the D (6 bases). This specimen was PBMCs, taken after 36 months of ibrutinib treatment. The origin of this receptor is a human donor with chronic lymphocytic leukemia. CDR3 coding DNA: TGCGCCAGCAGCATAAGGGGGGGTAACTCCTATAATTCACCCCTCCACTTT. It is translated as CASSIRGGNSYNSPLHF.